The clone carrying this T cell receptor beta chain is deemed large. Here immunoSEQ multiplex PCR was the method, and the copy in TCRdb shows in-frame clones only, minus some. The table has over a thousand clones, more than 35% seen once. This entry comes from a study of T cells in localized non-small cell lung cancer. Germline CDR1 LNHNV, CDR2 YYDKDF (reference sequence). The V gene end was trimmed by 5 bases and the J gene end by 2 bases; junction bases not matched to a gene: 3. The CDR3 has 14 amino acids. This material consisted of lung tumor tissue, taken before any cancer treatment. This chain uses TRBV15 with TRBJ2-3; 8 bases are shared with TRBD2. The TCR sequence derives from a woman aged 35 to 70 with stage I lung adenocarcinoma. The DNA of the CDR3 is TGTGCCACCAGCCGGGGGGGATCCACAGATACGCAGTATTTT. It translates to CATSRGGSTDTQYF.